The T cell receptor (beta chain) under discussion was sequenced for a study of neoadjuvant anti-PD-1 for oral cavity cancer. Study as a whole: Patients mostly received three to four biweekly nivolumab doses at 3 mg/kg before surgery. Non-progressing patients received a fourth nivolumab dose near day 43, then surgery on days 50-56.

The CDR3 spans 16 residues. V lost 4 bases, J lost 3 bases, and 8 bases stayed unmatched. Germline assignment: CDR1 SGHRS and CDR2 YFSETQ. Time point defined: after neoadjuvant nivolumab, at surgical resection. Method: immunoSEQ multiplex PCR; TCRdb's copy keeps in-frame clones and lacks some. The profile shows 14,000 to 15,000 clones, roughly two fifths of them singletons. The V call is TRBV5-1, the J call TRBJ2-7; 12 nucleotides align to TRBD2. The sequencing used tumor tissue, collected after nivolumab (anti-PD-1) treatment. The clonotype comes from a person between 40 and 85 years old with oral cavity squamous cell carcinoma. CDR3 in DNA: TGCGCCAGCAGCCATGGACTAGCGGGATACGACTACGAGCAGTACTTC. The encoded protein is CASSHGLAGYDYEQYF.